This TCR beta chain originates from a study of shared clonotypes between healthy human individuals. Profiling relied on immunoSEQ multiplex PCR, and the TCRdb table lists in-frame clones only, not all of them. The sample consists of roughly 480,000 clones, less than 80% of them appearing once. CDR1 is SGHAT, CDR2 FQNNGV, per germline. The CDR3 covers 11 residues. Trimming took 5 bases from V and 4 from J, leaving 6 bases between them. The TCR was taken from a woman aged 40 to 50 in good health. Some clones in this sample may be carry-over from other donors' samples. The rearrangement joins TRBV11-2 to TRBJ2-7; D unresolved. Sequencing was done on a sample of PBMCs. CDR3 nucleotide sequence: TGTGCCAGCAGCCAGTGGTACGAGCAGTACTTC. It codes for CASSQWYEQYF.